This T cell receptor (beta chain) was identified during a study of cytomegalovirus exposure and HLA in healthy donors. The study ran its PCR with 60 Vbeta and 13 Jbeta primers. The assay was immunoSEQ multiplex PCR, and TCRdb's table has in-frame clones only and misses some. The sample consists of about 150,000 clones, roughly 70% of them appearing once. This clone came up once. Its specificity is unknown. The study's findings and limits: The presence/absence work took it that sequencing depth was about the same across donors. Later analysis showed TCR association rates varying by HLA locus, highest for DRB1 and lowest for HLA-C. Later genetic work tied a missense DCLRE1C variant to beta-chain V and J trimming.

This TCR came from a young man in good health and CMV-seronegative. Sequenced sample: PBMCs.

The CDR3 bases are TGTGCCACCAGCACCCGAACTAGCGGGGGGCCATGGGATGAGCAGTTCTTC. This encodes CATSTRTSGGPWDEQFF. The chain links TRBV15 to TRBJ2-1; 12 bases agree with TRBD2. The CDR3 has 17 amino acids. The germline gives CDR1 LNHNV, CDR2 YYDKDF (reference sequence). Trimming cost V 4 bases and J 8 bases; bases outside gene matches: 12.